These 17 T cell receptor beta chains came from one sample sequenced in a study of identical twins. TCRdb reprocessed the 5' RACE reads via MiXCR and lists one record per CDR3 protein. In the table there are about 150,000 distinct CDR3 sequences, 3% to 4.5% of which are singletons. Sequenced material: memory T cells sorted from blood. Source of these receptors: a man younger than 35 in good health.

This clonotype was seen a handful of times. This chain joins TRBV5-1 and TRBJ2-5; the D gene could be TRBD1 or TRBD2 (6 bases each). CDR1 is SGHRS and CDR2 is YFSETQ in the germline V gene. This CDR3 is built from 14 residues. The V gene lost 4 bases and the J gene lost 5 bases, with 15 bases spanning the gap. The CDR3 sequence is CASSTGRGRETQYF. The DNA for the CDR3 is TGCGCCAGCAGCACCGGCCGGGGGCGGGAGACCCAGTACTTC.

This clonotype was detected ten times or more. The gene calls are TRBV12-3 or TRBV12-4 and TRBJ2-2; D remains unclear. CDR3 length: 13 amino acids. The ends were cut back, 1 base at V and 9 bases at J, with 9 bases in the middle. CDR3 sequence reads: CASSLDLVRELFF. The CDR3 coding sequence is TGTGCCAGCAGTTTAGATCTGGTCCGGGAGCTGTTTTTT.

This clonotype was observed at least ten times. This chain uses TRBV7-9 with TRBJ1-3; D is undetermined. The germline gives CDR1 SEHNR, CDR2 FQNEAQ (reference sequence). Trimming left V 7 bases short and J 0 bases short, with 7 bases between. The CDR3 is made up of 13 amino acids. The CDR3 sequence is CASNEGSGNTIYF. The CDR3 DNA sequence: TGTGCCAGCAATGAGGGCTCTGGAAACACCATATATTTT.

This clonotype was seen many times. CDR3 nucleotides: TGCAGTGCTAGGGGGGGGACAGCGGCTTACGAGCAGTACTTC. The encoded protein is CSARGGTAAYEQYF. V is TRBV20-1 and J is TRBJ2-7, with D possibly called TRBD1 or TRBD2 (7 bases each). V gave up 3 bases and J gave up 4 bases, with 16 bases separating them. Germline V gene data show CDR1 as DFQATT and CDR2 as SNEGSKA (reference sequence). The CDR3 has 14 residues.

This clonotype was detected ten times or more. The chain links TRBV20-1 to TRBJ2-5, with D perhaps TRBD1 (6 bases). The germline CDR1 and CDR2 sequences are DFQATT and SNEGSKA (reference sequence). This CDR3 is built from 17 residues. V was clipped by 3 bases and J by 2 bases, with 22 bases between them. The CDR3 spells CSASGGFLSGLQETQYF. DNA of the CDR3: TGCAGTGCTAGTGGGGGCTTTCTGAGTGGGCTACAAGAGACCCAGTACTTC.

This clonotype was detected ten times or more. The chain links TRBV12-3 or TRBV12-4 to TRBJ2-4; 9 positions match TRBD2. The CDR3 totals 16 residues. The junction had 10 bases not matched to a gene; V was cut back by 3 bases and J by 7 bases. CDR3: CASSFEGGRAANIQYF. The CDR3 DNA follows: TGTGCCAGCAGTTTTGAAGGCGGGAGGGCCGCGAACATTCAGTACTTC.

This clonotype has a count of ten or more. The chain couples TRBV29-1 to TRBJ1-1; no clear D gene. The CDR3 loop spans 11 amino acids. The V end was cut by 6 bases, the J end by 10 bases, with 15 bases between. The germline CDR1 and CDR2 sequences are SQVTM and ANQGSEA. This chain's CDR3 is CSVYSGLGAFF. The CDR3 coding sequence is TGCAGCGTGTATTCAGGTCTGGGAGCTTTCTTT. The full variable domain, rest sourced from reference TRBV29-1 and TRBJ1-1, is SAVISQKPSRDICQRGTSLTIQCQVDSQVTMMFWYRQQPGQSLTLIATANQGSEATYESGFVIDKFPISRPNLTFSTLTVSNMSPEDSSIYLCSVYSGLGAFFGQGTRLTVV.

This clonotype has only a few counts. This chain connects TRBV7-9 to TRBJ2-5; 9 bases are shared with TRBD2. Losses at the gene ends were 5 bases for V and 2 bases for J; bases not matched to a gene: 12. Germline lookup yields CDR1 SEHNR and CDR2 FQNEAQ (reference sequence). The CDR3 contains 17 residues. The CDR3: CASSIRPRLAEQETQYF. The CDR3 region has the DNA TGTGCCAGCAGCATAAGGCCCCGACTAGCGGAGCAAGAGACCCAGTACTTC.

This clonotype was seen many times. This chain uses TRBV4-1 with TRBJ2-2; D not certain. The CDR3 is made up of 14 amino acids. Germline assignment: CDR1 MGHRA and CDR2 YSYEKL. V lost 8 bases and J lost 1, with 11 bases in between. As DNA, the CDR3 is TGCGCCAGCCGACCGGATGAGAACACCGGGGAGCTGTTTTTT. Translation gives CASRPDENTGELFF.

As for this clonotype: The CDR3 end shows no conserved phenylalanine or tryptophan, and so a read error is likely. The CDR3 region has the DNA TGTGCCAGCAGTGAAATGGTGGGAGGCGAGCAGTACTTA. Translation gives CASSEMVGGEQYL. The V call is TRBV2, the J call TRBJ2-7, with TRBD2 as a possible D gene (6 bases). Germline CDR1 and CDR2: SNHLY and FYNNEI. The CDR3 extends over 13 amino acids. Trimming took off 2 bases at V and 6 bases at J, with 11 bases between the two ends.

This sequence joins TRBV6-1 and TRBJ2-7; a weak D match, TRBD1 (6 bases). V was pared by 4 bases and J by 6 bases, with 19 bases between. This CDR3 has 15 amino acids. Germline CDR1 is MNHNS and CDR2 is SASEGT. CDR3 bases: TGTGCCAGCAGTGCCGAGGCAGGGGCTGCCTCCGAGCAGTACTTC. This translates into CASSAEAGAASEQYF.

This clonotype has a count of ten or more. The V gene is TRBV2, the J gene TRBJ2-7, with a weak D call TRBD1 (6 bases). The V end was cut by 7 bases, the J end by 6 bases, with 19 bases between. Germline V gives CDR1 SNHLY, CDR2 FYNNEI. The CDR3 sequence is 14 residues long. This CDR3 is CASKYRVPRTEQYF. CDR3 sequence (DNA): TGTGCCAGCAAGTACAGGGTTCCTAGGACCGAGCAGTACTTC.

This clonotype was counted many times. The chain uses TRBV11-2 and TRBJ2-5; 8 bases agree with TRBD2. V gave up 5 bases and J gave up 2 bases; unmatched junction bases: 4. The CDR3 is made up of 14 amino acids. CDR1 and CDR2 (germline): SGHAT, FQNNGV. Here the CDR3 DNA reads TGTGCCAGCAGCCCCACGGGGGGGCAAGAGACCCAGTACTTC. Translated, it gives CASSPTGGQETQYF.

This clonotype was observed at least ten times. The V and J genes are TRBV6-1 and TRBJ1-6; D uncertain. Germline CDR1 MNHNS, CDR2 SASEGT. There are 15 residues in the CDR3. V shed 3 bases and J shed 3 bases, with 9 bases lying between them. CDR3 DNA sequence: TGTGCCAGCAGTGAGTCCGGCGACTATAATTCACCCCTCCACTTT. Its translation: CASSESGDYNSPLHF.

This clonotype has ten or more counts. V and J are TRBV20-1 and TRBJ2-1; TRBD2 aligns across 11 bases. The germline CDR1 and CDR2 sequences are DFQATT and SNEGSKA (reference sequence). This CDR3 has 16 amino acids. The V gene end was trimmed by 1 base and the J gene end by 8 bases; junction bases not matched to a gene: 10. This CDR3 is CSARGTTSGSTDEQFF. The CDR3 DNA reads TGCAGTGCTAGAGGGACAACTAGCGGGAGCACGGATGAGCAGTTCTTC.

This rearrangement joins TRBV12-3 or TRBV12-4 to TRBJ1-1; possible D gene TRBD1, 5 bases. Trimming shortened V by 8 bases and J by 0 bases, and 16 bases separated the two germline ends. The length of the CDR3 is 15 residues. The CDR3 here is CASARGGSVNTEAFF. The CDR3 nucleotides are TGTGCCAGCGCCCGCGGGGGATCGGTGAACACTGAAGCTTTCTTT.

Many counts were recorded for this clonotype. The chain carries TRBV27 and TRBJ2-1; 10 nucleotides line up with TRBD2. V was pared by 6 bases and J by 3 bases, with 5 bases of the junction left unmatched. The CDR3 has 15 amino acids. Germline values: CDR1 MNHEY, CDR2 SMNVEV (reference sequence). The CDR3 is CASSYSSGGYNEQFF. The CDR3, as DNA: TGTGCCAGCAGCTACTCTAGCGGGGGCTACAATGAGCAGTTCTTC.